The T cell receptor beta chain described here comes from a study of radiation and T cells in renal cell carcinoma. Trimming shortened V by 0 bases and J by 7 bases, and 12 bases separated the two germline ends. Germline values: CDR1 KGHSH, CDR2 LQKENI. This CDR3 region has 14 residues. This clone was recorded only once. Its antigen is undetermined. Profiling relied on immunoSEQ multiplex PCR, and the TCRdb table lists in-frame clones only, not all of them. The sample includes 150,000 or so clones, roughly nine tenths of them seen just once. Study results and limitations: Baseline intratumoral clonotype presence is unknown without pretreatment biopsies.

Described time point: baseline pretreatment blood. Treatment in this sample: 15 Gy SBRT to primary tumor, nephrectomy 4 weeks later. The sample was blood, taken from a patient whose treatment included radiotherapy and nephrectomy. V usage is TRBV18 and J usage is TRBJ2-5; no firm D call. This TCR was sampled from a woman aged 70-85 years with renal cell carcinoma. In nucleotides, the CDR3 is TGTGCCAGCTCACCACCGTCTTATTCAGGGACCCAGTACTTC. Protein: CASSPPSYSGTQYF.